The sequence of this T cell receptor beta chain was determined in a study of T cell repertoires in cytomegalovirus infection. Ten or more counts support this clonotype. TCRdb analysed the reads with MiXCR anew, one entry per CDR3 protein. This sample has hundreds of thousands of distinct CDR3 sequences; 20% to 30% occur once, and the top ten carry around 8%. CDR3 length equals 16 residues. V lost 4 bases and J lost 3; bases outside the gene matches: 5. CDR1 and CDR2 from the germline V gene are SGHTA and FQGNSA. The TCR originated in a human donor in good health (CMV status not recorded). Some clones in this sample may be carry-over from other donors' samples. The chain links TRBV7-2 to TRBJ2-3; TRBD2 matches at 12 bases. Material: CD8+ T cells from PBMCs. CDR3 sequence (DNA): TGTGCCAGCAGCTCCCCGACTAGCGGGAGTACAGATACGCAGTATTTT. This encodes CASSSPTSGSTDTQYF.